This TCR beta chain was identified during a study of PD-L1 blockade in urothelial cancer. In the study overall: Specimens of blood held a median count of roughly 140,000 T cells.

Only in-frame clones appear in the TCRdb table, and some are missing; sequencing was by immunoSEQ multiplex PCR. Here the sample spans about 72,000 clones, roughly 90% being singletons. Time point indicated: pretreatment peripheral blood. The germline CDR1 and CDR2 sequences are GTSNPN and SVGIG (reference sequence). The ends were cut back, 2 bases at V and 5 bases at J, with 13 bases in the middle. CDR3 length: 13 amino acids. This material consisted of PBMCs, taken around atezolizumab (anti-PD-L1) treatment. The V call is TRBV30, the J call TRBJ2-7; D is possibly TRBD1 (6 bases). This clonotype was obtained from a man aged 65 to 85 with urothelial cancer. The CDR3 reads CAWSKGRGHEQYF. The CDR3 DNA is TGTGCCTGGAGTAAAGGCAGGGGCCACGAGCAGTACTTC. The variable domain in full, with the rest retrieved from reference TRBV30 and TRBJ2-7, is SQTIHQWPATLVQPVGSPLSLECTVEGTSNPNLYWYRQAAGRGLQLLFYSVGIGQISSEVPQNLSASRPQDRQFILSSKKLLLSDSGFYLCAWSKGRGHEQYFGPGTRLTVT.